This T cell receptor (beta chain) emerged from a study of T-cell reconstitution after alpha-beta-depleted transplantation in children. The authors prepared the TCRbeta library with unique molecular identifiers. TCRdb reprocessed the PCR reads via MiXCR and lists one record per CDR3 protein. The sample consists of about 400,000 distinct CDR3 sequences, just over 20% of them appearing once. The receptor was derived from a human donor who donated a stem cell graft to a child with acute myeloid leukemia. The source material was PBMCs from the stem cell graft donor, sampled from the stem cell graft.

CDR3 bases: TGTGCCAGCAGCCCTACCCCGGTCGGCTACAATGAGCAGTTCTTC. Residues: CASSPTPVGYNEQFF. The rearrangement uses TRBV12-3 or TRBV12-4 and TRBJ2-1; D remains unclear. Trimming left V 6 bases short and J 3 bases short, with 15 bases between. CDR3 size: 15 residues.